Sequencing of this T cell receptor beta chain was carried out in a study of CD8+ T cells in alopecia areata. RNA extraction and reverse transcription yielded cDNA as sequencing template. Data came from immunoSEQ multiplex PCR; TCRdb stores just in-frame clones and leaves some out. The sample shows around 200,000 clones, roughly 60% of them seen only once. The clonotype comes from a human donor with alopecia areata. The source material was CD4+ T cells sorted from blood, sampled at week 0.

CDR3 amino acids: CASRSLRGRQETQYF. The DNA for the CDR3 is TGTGCCAGCAGAAGCCTCCGGGGGCGACAAGAGACCCAGTACTTC. The chain links TRBV25-1 to TRBJ2-5, with D perhaps matching TRBD1 or TRBD2 (6 bases each). The CDR3 loop spans 15 amino acids. The V and J ends lost 6 bases and 2 bases respectively, with 16 bases between them. Germline-derived CDR1 and CDR2 are MGHDK and SYGVNS.